This T cell receptor (beta chain) appears in the sequencing data of a study of blood T cell repertoires in COVID-19. Study-wide background: Sites in the United States, Italy and Spain provided acute and convalescent COVID-19 samples.

Cohort placement rested on clinical history that participants reported themselves. TCRdb's copy holds only in-frame clones and misses some; the assay was immunoSEQ multiplex PCR. This sample has about 330,000 clones, with approximately 88% found just once. The sample comprised PBMCs or T cells enriched from blood (not recorded which). The TCR originated in a man aged 25 to 40 who had recovered from COVID-19.

The CDR3 bases are TGTGCCAGCCTGGGGGGGCAGGGGGATACGCAGTATTTT. It translates to CASLGGQGDTQYF. The chain recombines TRBV6-5 with TRBJ2-3; tentative D call: TRBD2 (7 bases). V lost 8 bases, J lost 6 bases, and 15 bases lay in between. This CDR3 comprises 13 residues. Germline values: CDR1 MNHEY, CDR2 SVGAGI.